These 10 T cell receptor beta chains were sequenced from one sample in a study of T cell responses to AZD1222 COVID-19 vaccine. Clones were read by immunoSEQ multiplex PCR, and TCRdb kept only the in-frame ones, dropping some. Here the sample spans some 150,000 clones, around 88% being singletons. Sequencing was performed on peripheral blood, taken on day 0 of MenACWY control vaccination. The source of these receptors is an adult in good health.

The V call is TRBV7-8, the J call TRBJ1-2, with 7 bases lining up with TRBD1. Germline assignment: CDR1 SGHVS and CDR2 FQNEAQ. There are 14 residues in the CDR3. Trimming cost V 5 bases and J 5 bases; bases outside gene matches: 8. In DNA, the CDR3 is TGTGCCAGCAGCATTAACAGGGGCGCTTATGGCTACACCTTC. This translates into CASSINRGAYGYTF.

The chain couples TRBV7-9 to TRBJ2-2, with 7 bases matching TRBD2. The germline gives CDR1 SEHNR, CDR2 FQNEAQ (reference sequence). Trimming took 7 bases from V and 2 from J; bases not matched to a gene: 4. The CDR3 has 14 residues. The CDR3 DNA sequence: TGTGCCAGCATGCTAGCGGAAAACACCGGGGAGCTGTTTTTT. Translated, it gives CASMLAENTGELFF.

This chain connects TRBV4-1 to TRBJ2-3, with D perhaps matching TRBD1 (6 bases). Germline loops: CDR1 MGHRA, CDR2 YSYEKL. Trimming left V 6 bases short and J 1 base short, with 11 bases between. This CDR3 is built from 14 residues. DNA for the CDR3: TGCGCCAGCAGACTTAGGACAGGCACAGATACGCAGTATTTT. This encodes CASRLRTGTDTQYF.

This clone showed up just once. Since a much larger clone is just one base distant, this may be a read error. The J gene is TRBJ1-1, the V gene TRBV7-8, with no clear D. Trimming pared 1 base from V and 1 base from J, leaving 4 bases between. The CDR3 sequence is 13 residues long. The germline gives CDR1 SGHVS, CDR2 FQNEAQ. The CDR3: CASSLVANTEAFF. CDR3 in DNA: TGTGCCAGCAGCTTAGTGGCGAACACTGAAGCTTTCTTT.

The chain employs TRBV4-2 and TRBJ1-2; perhaps TRBD1 as D (5 bases). The CDR3 covers 15 residues. Germline values: CDR1 LGHNA, CDR2 YNFKEQ. Trimming shortened V by 0 bases and J by 8 bases, and 16 bases separated the two germline ends. The CDR3 reads CASSQDRGTLSGYTF. The CDR3 region has the DNA TGTGCCAGCAGCCAAGACCGGGGCACCCTATCCGGCTACACCTTC.

This clone was observed once. This sequence joins TRBV27 and TRBJ2-7; D is undetermined. Germline-derived CDR1 and CDR2 are MNHEY and SMNVEV (reference sequence). With 0 bases removed from V and 0 bases from J, the gap between germline ends came to 12 bases. This CDR3 is 16 amino acids long. The CDR3 protein is CASSLSGKSSSYEQYF. As DNA, the CDR3 is TGTGCCAGCAGTTTATCAGGCAAATCGAGCTCCTACGAGCAGTACTTC.

This CDR3 reads CASSRSTGELFF. In nucleotides, the CDR3 is TGTGCCAGCAGCCGCTCAACCGGGGAGCTGTTTTTT. The chain recombines TRBV6-2 or TRBV6-3 with TRBJ2-2; D is uncertain. The CDR3 is made up of 12 amino acids. The V gene lost 6 bases and the J gene lost 5 bases, with 7 bases spanning the gap. The germline CDR1 and CDR2 sequences are MNHEY and SVGEGT.

This sequence joins TRBV9 and TRBJ2-1; D not resolved. V was cut by 4 bases and J by 5 bases, with 19 bases left in between. The CDR3 is 16 residues long. Germline-derived CDR1 and CDR2 are SGDLS and YYNGEE. The CDR3 DNA reads TGTGCCAGCAGCCAGACCGGAAGGGTGGGGAACAATGAGCAGTTCTTC. It yields the protein CASSQTGRVGNNEQFF. The full variable domain, rest sourced from reference TRBV9 and TRBJ2-1, is DSGVTQTPKHLITATGQRVTLRCSPRSGDLSVYWYQQSLDQGLQFLIQYYNGEERAKGNILERFSAQQFPDLHSELNLSSLELGDSALYFCASSQTGRVGNNEQFFGPGTRLTVL.

This clone came up a few times. J is TRBJ1-6 and V is TRBV19, with D perhaps TRBD1 (6 bases). The CDR3 loop spans 19 amino acids. V lost 4 bases, J lost 11 bases, and 30 bases lay in between. CDR1 LNHDA and CDR2 SQIVND come from the germline V gene (reference sequence). The CDR3 bases are TGTGCCAGTAGTACAATACCCCCCTGGGGGCCGATTCCCCCCCCACCCCTCCACTTT. Translated, it gives CASSTIPPWGPIPPPPLHF.

This sequence joins TRBV11-2 and TRBJ1-1; weak D call: TRBD1 (6 bases). Germline V gene data show CDR1 as SGHAT and CDR2 as FQNNGV. This CDR3 contains 14 residues. The V end was cut by 1 base, the J end by 0 bases, with 6 bases between. The chain's CDR3 is CASSLGQVNTEAFF. As DNA, the CDR3 is TGTGCCAGCAGCTTAGGACAGGTGAACACTGAAGCTTTCTTT.